The 2 T cell receptor beta chains in this list originate from one sample, sequenced in a study of cytomegalovirus exposure and HLA in healthy donors. Produced via immunoSEQ multiplex PCR; TCRdb's table is partial and in-frame only. Altogether more than 140,000 clones are present, around nine tenths being singletons, with the ten largest covering 2.5% to 4%. The sequenced material came from PBMCs. These receptors were obtained from a woman aged 18 to 35 in good health and CMV-seropositive.

A few counts support this clone. This chain connects TRBV19 to TRBJ2-2; 9 bases map to TRBD2. Trimming took 1 base from V and 6 from J; bases not matched to a gene: 6. CDR1 and CDR2 (germline): LNHDA, SQIVND (reference sequence). This CDR3 comprises 16 residues. The CDR3 DNA is TGTGCCAGTAGTATAGGTGCTAGCGGGATATCCGGGGAGCTGTTTTTT. It translates to CASSIGASGISGELFF. The full variable domain, with the rest looked up from reference TRBV19 and TRBJ2-2, is DGGITQSPKYLFRKEGQNVTLSCEQNLNHDAMYWYRQDPGQGLRLIYYSQIVNDFQKGDIAEGYSVSREKKESFPLTVTSAQKNPTAFYLCASSIGASGISGELFFGEGSRLTVL.

The chain couples TRBV5-8 to TRBJ2-1; 11 bases are a match to TRBD2. The V and J ends lost 1 base and 1 base, in that order; junction bases with no gene match: 4. The V gene's germline CDR1 is SGHTS and CDR2 YDEGEE. CDR3 length: 17 residues. The CDR3, as DNA: TGTGCCAGCAGCTTGTGGCTAGCGGGAGGATCCTACAATGAGCAGTTCTTC. This translates into CASSLWLAGGSYNEQFF.